A selection of T cell receptor beta chains follows, all from one sample in a study of T cell responses to AZD1222 COVID-19 vaccine. Clones were sequenced by immunoSEQ multiplex PCR, and TCRdb holds only the in-frame ones, with some missing. This sample has over 70,000 clones, with over 65% found just once. Material: peripheral blood, obtained 28 days after the second dose of the MenACWY control vaccine. These receptors originate from an adult who received the MenACWY meningococcal vaccine as a control. The CDR3 runs from the conserved cysteine through the conserved F or W. The D gene is left open where the match is weak. Size tells how often a clone was seen (once, few, many) or the class of an expanded clone, and some rows leave it out.

v_call	d_call	clone_size	j_call	cdr3_aa	cdr3_nt
TRBV2	NA	NA	TRBJ1-2	CASSETANYGYTF	TGTGCCAGCAGTGAAACAGCAAACTATGGCTACACCTTC
TRBV19	NA	few	TRBJ2-7	CASSIGDGLGEQYF	TGTGCCAGTAGTATCGGGGACGGCCTGGGCGAGCAGTACTTC
TRBV7-8	NA	few	TRBJ2-7	CASSYGTRIYEQYF	TGTGCCAGCAGCTACGGGACAAGGATCTACGAGCAGTACTTC
TRBV7-9	NA	few	TRBJ2-7	CASSLYQGYEQYF	TGTGCCAGCAGCTTATATCAAGGATACGAGCAGTACTTC
TRBV9	NA	NA	TRBJ1-1	CASSVRVSTEAFF	TGTGCCAGCAGCGTAAGGGTGAGCACTGAAGCTTTCTTT
TRBV19	TRBD2	few	TRBJ2-1	CASSIGAGATYNEQFF	TGTGCCAGTAGTATTGGGGCGGGAGCCACTTACAATGAGCAGTTCTTC
TRBV6-5	TRBD1	NA	TRBJ2-1	CASSTGGWNEQFF	TGTGCCAGCAGTACAGGGGGCTGGAATGAGCAGTTCTTC
TRBV2	TRBD1	few	TRBJ1-2	CASSEGTGARYGYTF	TGTGCCAGCAGTGAAGGGACAGGGGCTCGGTATGGCTACACCTTC
TRBV7-9	NA	once	TRBJ1-2	CASSSHRRFYTF	TGTGCCAGCAGCTCCCACAGGCGATTCTACACCTTC
TRBV5-1	NA	NA	TRBJ2-7	CASSLRTGGEQYF	TGCGCCAGCAGCTTGAGGACGGGTGGTGAGCAGTACTTC
TRBV7-9	NA	NA	TRBJ1-2	CASSLYLSGYTF	TGTGCCAGCAGCTTGTACCTTTCGGGCTACACCTTC
TRBV2	NA	NA	TRBJ1-5	CASRFADNQPQHF	TGTGCCAGCAGGTTTGCAGACAATCAGCCCCAGCATTTT
TRBV19	NA	NA	TRBJ1-5	CASSIRGNSNQPQHF	TGTGCCAGTAGTATACGTGGTAATAGCAATCAGCCCCAGCATTTT
TRBV18	NA	NA	TRBJ1-1	CASSLGTTEAFF	TGTGCCAGCTCTCTAGGGACCACTGAAGCTTTCTTT
TRBV5-1	NA	NA	TRBJ2-7	CASSLSPYYEQYF	TGCGCCAGCAGCTTATCACCGTACTACGAGCAGTACTTC
TRBV5-1	NA	NA	TRBJ2-2	CASRTRATGELFF	TGCGCCAGCAGAACTCGGGCCACCGGGGAGCTGTTTTTT
TRBV6-5	NA	NA	TRBJ1-1	CATRREKDTEAFF	TGTGCCACCCGACGGGAGAAGGATACTGAAGCTTTCTTT